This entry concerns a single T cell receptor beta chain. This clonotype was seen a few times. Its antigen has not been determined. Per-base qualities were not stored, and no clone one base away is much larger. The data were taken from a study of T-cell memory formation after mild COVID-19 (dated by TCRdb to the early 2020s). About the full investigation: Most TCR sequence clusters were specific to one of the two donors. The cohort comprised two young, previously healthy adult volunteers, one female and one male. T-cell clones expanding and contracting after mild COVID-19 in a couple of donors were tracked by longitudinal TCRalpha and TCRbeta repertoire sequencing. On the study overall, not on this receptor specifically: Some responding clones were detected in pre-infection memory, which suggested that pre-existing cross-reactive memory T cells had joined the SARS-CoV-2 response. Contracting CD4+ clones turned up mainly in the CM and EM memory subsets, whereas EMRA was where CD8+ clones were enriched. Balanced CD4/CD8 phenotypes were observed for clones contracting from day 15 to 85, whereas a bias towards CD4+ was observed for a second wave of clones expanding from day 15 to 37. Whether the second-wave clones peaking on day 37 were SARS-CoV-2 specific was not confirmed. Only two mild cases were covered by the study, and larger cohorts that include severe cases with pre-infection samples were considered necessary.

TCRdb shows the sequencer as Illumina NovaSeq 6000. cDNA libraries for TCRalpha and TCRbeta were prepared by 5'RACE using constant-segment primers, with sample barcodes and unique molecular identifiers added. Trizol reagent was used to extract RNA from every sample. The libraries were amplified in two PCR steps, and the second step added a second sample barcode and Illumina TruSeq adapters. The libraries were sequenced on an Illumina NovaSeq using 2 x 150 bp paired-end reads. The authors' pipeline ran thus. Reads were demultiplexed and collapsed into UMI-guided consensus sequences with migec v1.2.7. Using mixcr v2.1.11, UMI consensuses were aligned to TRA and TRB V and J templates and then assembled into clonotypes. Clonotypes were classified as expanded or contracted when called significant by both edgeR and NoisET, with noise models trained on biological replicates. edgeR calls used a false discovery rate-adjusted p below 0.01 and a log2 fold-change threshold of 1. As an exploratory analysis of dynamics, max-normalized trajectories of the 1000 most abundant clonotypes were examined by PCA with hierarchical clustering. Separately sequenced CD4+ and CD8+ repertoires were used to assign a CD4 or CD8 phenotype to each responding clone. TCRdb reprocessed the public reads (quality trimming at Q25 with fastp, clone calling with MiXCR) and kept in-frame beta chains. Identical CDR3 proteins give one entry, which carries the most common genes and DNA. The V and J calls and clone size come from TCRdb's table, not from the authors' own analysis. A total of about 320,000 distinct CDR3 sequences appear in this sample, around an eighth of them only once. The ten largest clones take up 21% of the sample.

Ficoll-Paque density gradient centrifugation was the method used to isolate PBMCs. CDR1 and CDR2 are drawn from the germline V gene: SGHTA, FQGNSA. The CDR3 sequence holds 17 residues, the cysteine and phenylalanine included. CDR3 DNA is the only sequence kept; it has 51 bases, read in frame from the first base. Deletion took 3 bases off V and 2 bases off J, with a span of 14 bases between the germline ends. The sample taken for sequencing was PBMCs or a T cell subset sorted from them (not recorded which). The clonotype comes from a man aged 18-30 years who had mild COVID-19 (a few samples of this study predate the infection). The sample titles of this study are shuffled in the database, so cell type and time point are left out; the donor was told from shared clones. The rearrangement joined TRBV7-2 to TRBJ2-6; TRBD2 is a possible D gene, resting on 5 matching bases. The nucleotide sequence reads TGTGCCAGCAGCTTGAGGGCACAGACCCCTGGGGCCAACGTCCTGACTTTC. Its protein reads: CASSLRAQTPGANVLTF. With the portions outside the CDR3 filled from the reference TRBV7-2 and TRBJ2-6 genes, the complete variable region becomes GAGVSQSPSNKVTEKGKDVELRCDPISGHTALYWYRQSLGQGLEFLIYFQGNSAPDKSGLPSDRFSAERTGGSVSTLTIQRTQQEDSAVYLCASSLRAQTPGANVLTFGAGSRLTVL.